Sequencing of this TCR beta chain was carried out in a study of breast tumors, draining lymph nodes, adjacent tissues. The CDR3 sequence is 16 residues long. The ends were cut back, 4 bases at V and 2 bases at J, with 17 bases in the middle. CDR1 is SGHTA, CDR2 FQGNSA, per germline. Breast cancer patients provided tissue from their axillary draining lymph nodes. TCRdb itself ran the multiplex PCR reads through MiXCR, one entry per CDR3 protein. There are under 300,000 distinct CDR3 sequences in the sample; approximately 36% occur only once, and under 4.5% lies in the top ten. At least ten counts were recorded for this clonotype.

The chain combines TRBV7-2 with TRBJ2-5; tentative D call: TRBD2 (5 bases). This clonotype was obtained from a female donor with breast cancer. Some clones in this sample may be carry-over from other donors' samples. Sample: axillary lymph node tissue. This CDR3 is CASSSWSRRRQETQYF. The DNA of the CDR3 is TGTGCCAGCAGCTCCTGGTCCCGAAGGAGGCAAGAGACCCAGTACTTC.